Described below is a single T cell receptor (beta chain) sequence and its context. Its antigen remains unidentified. CDR3 and TCR beta VDJ profiling relied on genomic DNA as the template. In TCRdb, the reads were re-called with MiXCR into one record per CDR3 protein. The sample shows tens of thousands of distinct CDR3 sequences, 76% of them seen only once. The data were obtained in a study of CD8+CD57+ T cells in acquired aplastic anemia. General study points: Patients had around 28 CD8+ CDR3 sequences in common with controls (the shared set).

Germline V gene sequence: CDR1 SQVTM, CDR2 ANQGSEA. V shed 5 bases, J shed 7 bases, and the junction held 10 bases outside the gene matches. The CDR3 covers 14 residues. The origin of this receptor is a human donor in good health, serving as a control. This chain joins TRBV29-1 and TRBJ1-5, with 8 bases identical to TRBD1. Sequencing was done on a sample of sorted CD4+, CD8+, or CD8+CD57+ T cells (not recorded which) from PBMCs. The CDR3 DNA sequence: TGCAGCGTTAAGGGCAGGGGGCGACGGCAGCCCCAGCATTTT. Translated: CSVKGRGRRQPQHF.